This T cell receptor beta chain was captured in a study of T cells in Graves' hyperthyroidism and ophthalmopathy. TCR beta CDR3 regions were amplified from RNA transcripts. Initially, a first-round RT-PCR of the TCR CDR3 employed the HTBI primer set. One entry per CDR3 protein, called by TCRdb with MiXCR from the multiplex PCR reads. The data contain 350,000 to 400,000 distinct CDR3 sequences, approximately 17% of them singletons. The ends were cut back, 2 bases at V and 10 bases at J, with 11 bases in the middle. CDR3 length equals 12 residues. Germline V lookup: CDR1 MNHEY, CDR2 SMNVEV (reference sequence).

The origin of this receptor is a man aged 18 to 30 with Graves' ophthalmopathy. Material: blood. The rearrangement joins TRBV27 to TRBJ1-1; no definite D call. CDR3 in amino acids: CASSLRAGRAFF. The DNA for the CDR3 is TGTGCCAGCAGTTTAAGGGCAGGCAGAGCTTTCTTT.